The 14 T cell receptor beta chains below come from one sample, sequenced in a study of T-cell memory formation after mild COVID-19. Via MiXCR, TCRdb re-called the 5' RACE reads, giving one row per CDR3 protein. The sample consists of 350,000 to 500,000 distinct CDR3 sequences, less than 25% of them appearing once. The sample consisted of PBMCs or a T cell subset sorted from them (not recorded which). The receptors were sampled from an adult woman who had mild COVID-19 (a few samples of this study predate the infection). Cell type and time point are not known.

The genes are TRBV30 and TRBJ1-1; no clear D. Trimming cost V 2 bases and J 0 bases, with 7 bases left between them. The CDR3 has 13 residues. The germline gives CDR1 GTSNPN, CDR2 SVGIG (reference sequence). The CDR3 spells CAWSTDMNTEAFF. The DNA of the CDR3 is TGTGCCTGGAGTACCGACATGAACACTGAAGCTTTCTTT.

The CDR3 nucleotides are TGTGCCAGCAGCGTAGCAGGTCTTGGGGCGGGGGAGCAGTTCTTC. Amino acids: CASSVAGLGAGEQFF. The rearrangement uses TRBV9 and TRBJ2-1; tentatively, D is TRBD2 (6 bases). Trimming cost V 0 bases and J 10 bases, with 17 bases left between them. The CDR3 loop spans 15 amino acids. The germline gives CDR1 SGDLS, CDR2 YYNGEE.

The chain recombines TRBV7-3 with TRBJ2-1; 16 bases match TRBD2. V lost 1 base to trimming and J lost 6 bases; unmatched junction nucleotides: 3. The CDR3 sequence is 17 residues long. Per the germline V gene, CDR1 is SGHTA and CDR2 is FQGTGA. Here the CDR3 DNA reads TGTGCCAGCAGCTTAAGAGGGACTAGCGGGGGGGCCAATGAGCAGTTCTTC. It encodes CASSLRGTSGGANEQFF. The variable domain in full, with the rest retrieved from reference TRBV7-3 and TRBJ2-1, is GAGVSQTPSNKVTEKGKYVELRCDPISGHTALYWYRQSLGQGPEFLIYFQGTGAADDSGLPNDRFFAVRPEGSVSTLKIQRTERGDSAVYLCASSLRGTSGGANEQFFGPGTRLTVL.

The chain has TRBV15 and TRBJ2-3, with D tentatively TRBD2 (6 bases). Trimming took 4 bases from V and 2 from J, leaving 10 bases between them. Per the germline V gene, CDR1 is LNHNV and CDR2 is YYDKDF (reference sequence). The length of the CDR3 is 14 residues. CDR3 in DNA: TGTGCCACCAGCACGCGGGACTTCACAGATACGCAGTATTTT. Its protein product is CATSTRDFTDTQYF.

This clonotype has just a few counts. The chain couples TRBV12-3 or TRBV12-4 to TRBJ1-5; D not resolved. This CDR3 region has 13 residues. Trimming left V 7 bases short and J 5 bases short, with 12 bases between. The CDR3 DNA is TGTGCCAGCACTCTTCGAGGAGATCAGCCCCAGCATTTT. Protein: CASTLRGDQPQHF.

This clonotype was counted a few times. The chain has TRBV5-1 and TRBJ2-1, with D maybe TRBD1 (8 bases). This CDR3 region has 18 residues. In germline, CDR1 is SGHRS, CDR2 YFSETQ. Deletions cut 0 bases from V and 1 base from J, with 17 bases between. The CDR3: CASSLVWVQGGSYNEQFF. The CDR3, as DNA: TGCGCCAGCAGCTTGGTTTGGGTACAGGGGGGGTCCTACAATGAGCAGTTCTTC. Drawing the rest from reference TRBV5-1 and TRBJ2-1, the complete variable domain is KAGVTQTPRYLIKTRGQQVTLSCSPISGHRSVSWYQQTPGQGLQFLFEYFSETQRNKGNFPGRFSGRQFSNSRSEMNVSTLELGDSALYLCASSLVWVQGGSYNEQFFGPGTRLTVL.

In its sample, this clonotype was seen a few times. V and J are TRBV7-9 and TRBJ1-1; D is undetermined. Between the trimmed V and J ends, which lost 5 bases and 1 base, there was a span of 11 bases. There are 14 residues in the CDR3. In germline, CDR1 is SEHNR, CDR2 FQNEAQ (reference sequence). The CDR3 nucleotides read TGTGCCAGCAGCCCCGGACCCGAGAACACTGAAGCTTTCTTT. Its translation: CASSPGPENTEAFF.

This chain links TRBV7-3 with TRBJ1-2, with a possible D match to TRBD1 (6 bases). CDR3 length: 17 amino acids. The V gene's germline CDR1 is SGHTA and CDR2 FQGTGA. Trimming cost V 4 bases and J 1 base, with 19 bases left between them. DNA of the CDR3: TGTGCCAGCAGCTCCCCCGCAGGGGCCGGTTTTAACTATGGCTACACCTTC. This codes for CASSSPAGAGFNYGYTF. The full variable domain, completed using reference TRBV7-3 and TRBJ1-2, is GAGVSQTPSNKVTEKGKYVELRCDPISGHTALYWYRQSLGQGPEFLIYFQGTGAADDSGLPNDRFFAVRPEGSVSTLKIQRTERGDSAVYLCASSSPAGAGFNYGYTFGSGTRLTVV.

V and J are TRBV5-1 and TRBJ2-3; tentative D call: TRBD2 (5 bases). The CDR3 length is 15 residues. V dropped 1 base and J dropped 0 bases, with 9 bases sitting between them. Germline CDR1 reads SGHRS; CDR2 reads YFSETQ. The CDR3 DNA is TGCGCCAGCAGCTTGAGCGGTTTTAGCACAGATACGCAGTATTTT. Translation gives CASSLSGFSTDTQYF.

This chain links TRBV19 with TRBJ2-2; D is undetermined. The CDR3 has 14 residues. Between the trimmed V and J ends, which lost 3 bases and 5 bases, there was a span of 10 bases. Germline-derived CDR1 and CDR2 are LNHDA and SQIVND (reference sequence). Written as DNA, the CDR3 is TGTGCCAGTAGTATGGGCCTTTGGACCGGGGAGCTGTTTTTT. It codes for CASSMGLWTGELFF.

This clonotype was counted between two and nine times. This chain uses TRBV20-1 with TRBJ2-7, with D perhaps matching TRBD2 (6 bases). Trimming stripped 0 bases from V and 1 base from J, with 10 bases between. CDR1 is DFQATT, CDR2 SNEGSKA, per germline (reference sequence). The CDR3 sequence is 14 residues long. CDR3 sequence: CSARDGGTSYEQYF. The CDR3 DNA reads TGCAGTGCTAGAGATGGCGGGACGTCCTACGAGCAGTACTTC.

The table lists this clonotype with many counts. The CDR3: CASSPQSSQETQYF. In DNA, the CDR3 is TGTGCCAGCTCACCACAAAGTTCCCAAGAGACCCAGTACTTC. The chain joins TRBV18 to TRBJ2-5; D uncertain. Germline V CDR1 and CDR2: KGHSH, LQKENI. The CDR3 has 14 amino acids. V gave up 1 base and J gave up 1 base, with 7 bases separating them.

This clonotype was detected ten times or more. This chain links TRBV6-5 with TRBJ2-3, with a possible D match to TRBD1 (7 bases). CDR1 and CDR2 from the germline V gene are MNHEY and SVGAGI. The CDR3 covers 17 residues. Trimming took off 2 bases at V and 0 bases at J, with 15 bases between the two ends. CDR3 protein: CASSYGGTVPSTDTQYF. The CDR3 DNA reads TGTGCCAGCAGTTACGGGGGGACAGTGCCTAGCACAGATACGCAGTATTTT.

The rearrangement uses TRBV7-3 and TRBJ2-6; 8 bases are shared with TRBD2. The V segment lost 2 bases and the J segment 0 bases; nucleotides outside the gene matches: 12. This CDR3 is 20 amino acids long. CDR1 is SGHTA, CDR2 FQGTGA, per germline. In DNA form, the CDR3 reads TGTGCCAGCAGCTTAGTCCCCCAAGCGGGGGTTCTCTCTGGGGCCAACGTCCTGACTTTC. Translated, it gives CASSLVPQAGVLSGANVLTF.